This T cell receptor beta chain was captured by sequencing in a study of shared clonotypes between healthy human individuals. The study's findings and limits: Against clonotypes common to all four donors, non-shared ones had lower generation probabilities.

Sequencing used immunoSEQ multiplex PCR; TCRdb keeps in-frame clones, though not all of them. This repertoire shows some 2.1 million clones, about 93% found once; its top ten account for about 1.6%. Selected positively for CCR7 and CD45RO-negative, naive CD8 cells excluded terminally differentiated effector memory CD45RA+ cells. On this clone itself: Its antigen remains unidentified.

The source material was naive CD8+ T cells from PBMCs. The clonotype comes from a man aged 18 to 35 in good health. Some clones in this sample may be carry-over from other donors' samples.

Here the CDR3 reads CASSLRGQGADEQFF. The CDR3 DNA follows: TGTGCCAGCAGCTTAAGGGGGCAGGGGGCCGATGAGCAGTTCTTC. The chain combines TRBV7-9 with TRBJ2-1, with 8 bases matching TRBD1. Per germline, CDR1 SEHNR and CDR2 FQNEAQ (reference sequence). Trimming at V came to 2 bases and at J to 8 bases, leaving 8 bases not matched to a gene. This CDR3 contains 15 residues.